One sample yielded the 32 T cell receptor beta chains listed below, sequenced in a study of T-cell memory formation after mild COVID-19. TCRdb reprocessed the 5' RACE reads via MiXCR and lists one record per CDR3 protein. There are about 430,000 distinct CDR3 sequences in the sample; approximately 18% occur only once, and 20% to 25% lies in the top ten. The specimen was PBMCs or a T cell subset sorted from them (not recorded which). The receptors shown here come from a man younger than 30 who had mild COVID-19 (a few samples of this study predate the infection). Cell type and time point are not known.

This clonotype was seen many times. This sequence joins TRBV7-2 and TRBJ2-3; possible D gene TRBD2, 5 bases. Trimming shortened V by 5 bases and J by 4 bases, and 10 bases separated the two germline ends. CDR1 SGHTA and CDR2 FQGNSA come from the germline V gene. The CDR3 loop spans 13 amino acids. The CDR3 DNA is TGTGCCAGCAGCCACGGGATGGCAGATACGCAGTATTTT. Its translation: CASSHGMADTQYF.

This clonotype has more than one count but fewer than ten. The chain recombines TRBV12-3 or TRBV12-4 with TRBJ2-5; the D is unclear. The V end lost 5 bases, the J end lost 8 bases, and 12 bases lay between the germline ends. This CDR3 contains 12 residues. The CDR3 loop is CASSQSWATQYF. Here the CDR3 DNA reads TGTGCCAGCAGTCAAAGTTGGGCCACCCAGTACTTC.

This clonotype has at least ten counts. The CDR3 reads CASSSLETGPPYEQYF. CDR3 DNA: TGCGCCAGCAGCTCGCTGGAAACAGGACCACCCTACGAGCAGTACTTC. The chain is built from TRBV5-1 and TRBJ2-7; D might be TRBD1 (5 bases). V was shortened by 3 bases and J by 2 bases, with 18 bases between the two germline ends. Germline V gene sequence: CDR1 SGHRS, CDR2 YFSETQ. This CDR3 has 16 residues.

This clonotype occurred a few times. The chain combines TRBV11-3 with TRBJ2-1; D unresolved. Germline CDR1 and CDR2: SGHNT and YENEEA. This CDR3 is 12 amino acids long. Trimming took 5 bases from V and 15 from J, leaving 17 bases between them. The CDR3 nucleotides are TGTGCCAGCAGCCAGGTATGGGTTTTTCGGTTCTTC. It translates to CASSQVWVFRFF.

The V call is TRBV5-1, the J call TRBJ2-5; maybe TRBD1 (6 bases). Trimming pared 3 bases from V and 0 bases from J, leaving 9 bases between. This CDR3 spans 14 amino acids. Germline assignment: CDR1 SGHRS and CDR2 YFSETQ. This chain's CDR3 is CASSYGTNQETQYF. CDR3 nucleotide sequence: TGCGCCAGCAGCTACGGGACAAACCAAGAGACCCAGTACTTC.

The CDR3 DNA follows: TGTGCCAGCAGCCACGGGCAGGGTACTTCACCCCTCCACTTT. Its protein is CASSHGQGTSPLHF. V gene TRBV7-9 combines with J gene TRBJ1-6; possible D gene TRBD1, 5 bases. This CDR3 is 14 amino acids long. Per the germline V gene, CDR1 is SEHNR and CDR2 is FQNEAQ (reference sequence). V was clipped by 5 bases and J by 9 bases, with 14 bases between them. The full variable domain, with the rest looked up from reference TRBV7-9 and TRBJ1-6, is DTGVSQNPRHKITKRGQNVTFRCDPISEHNRLYWYRQTLGQGPEFLTYFQNEAQLEKSRLLSDRFSAERPKGSFSTLEIQRTEQGDSAMYLCASSHGQGTSPLHFGNGTRLTVT.

The rearrangement joins TRBV20-1 to TRBJ2-7, with D maybe TRBD1 (5 bases). Trimming left V 5 bases short and J 3 bases short, with 20 bases between. The CDR3 is 15 residues long. Germline CDR1 DFQATT, CDR2 SNEGSKA (reference sequence). The CDR3 loop reads CSASDRTSLNYEQYF. The CDR3 nucleotides are TGCAGTGCTTCCGACAGAACTTCTCTTAACTACGAGCAGTACTTC.

Ten or more counts support this clonotype. The chain joins TRBV5-1 to TRBJ2-1; D is possibly TRBD2 (6 bases). Germline CDR1 reads SGHRS; CDR2 reads YFSETQ. This CDR3 region has 14 residues. Trimming took off 4 bases at V and 7 bases at J, with 15 bases between the two ends. The CDR3 region has the DNA TGCGCCAGCAGCCCCCGAGGCGGGGTGAATGAGCAGTTCTTC. It translates to CASSPRGGVNEQFF.

This clonotype was detected many times. V gene TRBV7-2 combines with J gene TRBJ1-3; D unclear. CDR3 length equals 14 residues. Per the germline V gene, CDR1 is SGHTA and CDR2 is FQGNSA. With 2 bases removed from V and 8 bases from J, the gap between germline ends came to 13 bases. In DNA, the CDR3 is TGTGCCAGCAGCTTATCGCCGGCGGCGGACACCATATATTTT. Encoded protein: CASSLSPAADTIYF. The variable domain in full, completed from reference TRBV7-2 and TRBJ1-3, reads GAGVSQSPSNKVTEKGKDVELRCDPISGHTALYWYRQSLGQGLEFLIYFQGNSAPDKSGLPSDRFSAERTGGSVSTLTIQRTQQEDSAVYLCASSLSPAADTIYFGEGSWLTVV.

This clonotype has a handful of counts. V is TRBV5-5 and J is TRBJ1-2; the D is unclear. The CDR3 consists of 13 residues. Trimming cost V 4 bases and J 3 bases, with 10 bases left between them. From germline, CDR1 is SGHKS and CDR2 YYEKEE (reference sequence). The CDR3 loop reads CASSRDGDYGYTF. The CDR3, as DNA: TGTGCCAGCAGCCGCGACGGCGACTATGGCTACACCTTC.

The sample holds a few counts of this clonotype. The rearrangement links TRBV7-8 to TRBJ1-6; a possible D gene is TRBD1 (5 bases). V lost 5 bases and J lost 11, with 28 bases in between. The CDR3 spans 18 residues. CDR1 is SGHVS and CDR2 is FQNEAQ in the germline V gene. The DNA of the CDR3 is TGTGCCAGCAGCGGGGGATTTCATTCCCATGCACTCTTGGCACCCCTCCACTTT. It yields the protein CASSGGFHSHALLAPLHF.

To note about this clonotype: A junction end diverges from the germline sequence, so it may reflect a read error. The V gene is TRBV6-5, the J gene TRBJ2-7, with 7 bases identical to TRBD1. Germline V gene lookup returns CDR1 MNHEY and CDR2 SVGAGI. The length of the CDR3 is 15 residues. The CDR3 coding sequence is TGTGCCAGCAGTTACGGGTGGGACAGAGCCTACGAGCAGTGCTTC. Translation gives CASSYGWDRAYEQCF.

This chain links TRBV28 with TRBJ1-5; TRBD1 might be the D (6 bases). The germline V and J ends were trimmed by 8 bases and 4 bases, with 12 bases remaining between them. This CDR3 region has 13 residues. The germline gives CDR1 MDHEN, CDR2 SYDVKM. This CDR3 is CASGWGQNQPQHF. In DNA form, the CDR3 reads TGTGCCAGCGGGTGGGGGCAAAATCAGCCCCAGCATTTT.

This clonotype came up a few times. J is TRBJ2-5 and V is TRBV7-6; D is possibly TRBD1 (8 bases). V was cut by 5 bases and J by 7 bases, with 14 bases left in between. This CDR3 is built from 13 residues. Per germline, CDR1 SGHVS and CDR2 FNYEAQ. DNA of the CDR3: TGTGCCAGCAGCGATACAGGGGGGGGGACCCAGTACTTC. It translates to CASSDTGGGTQYF. The whole variable domain, remainder taken from reference TRBV7-6 and TRBJ2-5, is GAGVSQSPRYKVTKRGQDVALRCDPISGHVSLYWYRQALGQGPEFLTYFNYEAQQDKSGLPNDRFSAERPEGSISTLTIQRTEQRDSAMYRCASSDTGGGTQYFGPGTRLLVL.

The chain joins TRBV27 to TRBJ2-5; D remains unclear. The CDR3 has 17 residues. Trimming took off 0 bases at V and 2 bases at J, with 16 bases between the two ends. The germline V gene encodes CDR1 MNHEY and CDR2 SMNVEV (reference sequence). The CDR3 spells CASSLSIVTEGQETQYF. The CDR3 bases are TGTGCCAGCAGTTTATCGATCGTAACAGAAGGGCAAGAGACCCAGTACTTC.

This clonotype was seen only a few times. The chain combines TRBV7-2 with TRBJ2-3; D not certain. The germline V and J ends were trimmed by 1 base and 4 bases, with 9 bases remaining between them. Germline V gives CDR1 SGHTA, CDR2 FQGNSA. The CDR3 contains 14 residues. For the CDR3, the DNA is TGTGCCAGCAGCTTAGGGAGTGCCCCAGATACGCAGTATTTT. It is translated as CASSLGSAPDTQYF.

V is TRBV20-1 and J is TRBJ2-3; 7 nucleotides match TRBD2. CDR3 length equals 15 residues. Germline values: CDR1 DFQATT, CDR2 SNEGSKA (reference sequence). Trimming took 3 bases from V and 1 from J; bases not matched to a gene: 7. Written as DNA, the CDR3 is TGCAGTGCTAGCGGGTGGCTAGCGGGCACAGATACGCAGTATTTT. This translates into CSASGWLAGTDTQYF.

The V gene is TRBV10-3, the J gene TRBJ2-1, with 7 bases lining up with TRBD2. The J segment lost 2 bases and the V segment lost 6 bases, leaving 7 bases of the junction unmatched. CDR1 and CDR2 from the germline V gene are ENHRY and SYGVKD. The CDR3 totals 15 residues. The CDR3 loop is CAISQSGAAYNEQFF. CDR3 bases: TGTGCCATCAGCCAGAGCGGGGCCGCCTACAATGAGCAGTTCTTC.

This clonotype has just a few counts. This rearrangement joins TRBV12-3 or TRBV12-4 to TRBJ1-1; perhaps TRBD1 as D (5 bases). The CDR3 spans 15 residues. Trimming left V 6 bases short and J 3 bases short, with 17 bases between. CDR3 in amino acids: CASSTRGGAYTEAFF. The CDR3 DNA reads TGTGCCAGCAGCACACGAGGCGGGGCCTACACTGAAGCTTTCTTT.

This clonotype was seen at least ten times. A junction boundary mismatches the germline segment, possibly from a read error. The chain recombines TRBV5-1 with TRBJ2-5; D is possibly TRBD2 (7 bases). The CDR3 length is 13 residues. Germline loops: CDR1 SGHRS, CDR2 YFSETQ. The CDR3 DNA sequence: TGTGCCAGCAGTGCCCGCGGGGGCGAGACCCAGTACTTC. This translates into CASSARGGETQYF.

The chain employs TRBV11-3 and TRBJ2-7; D is possibly TRBD1 (5 bases). CDR1 and CDR2 from the germline V gene are SGHNT and YENEEA. V lost 1 base and J 5 bases, leaving 9 bases between the germline ends. The CDR3 is made up of 13 amino acids. This CDR3 reads CASSLGRAHEQYF. The CDR3 bases are TGTGCCAGCAGCTTAGGCAGGGCCCACGAGCAGTACTTC.

This clonotype has a handful of counts. The genes are TRBV28 and TRBJ1-2, with D unclear. Germline-derived CDR1 and CDR2 are MDHEN and SYDVKM. V was trimmed by 1 base and J by 0 bases, leaving 12 bases between them. The CDR3 has 16 residues. CDR3 DNA: TGTGCCAGCAGTTTATCCGGAGTGTCAGCTAACTATGGCTACACCTTC. This sequence encodes CASSLSGVSANYGYTF.

The table lists this clonotype with a few counts. This chain joins TRBV19 and TRBJ1-1; D perhaps matches TRBD1 (5 bases). Germline V gene sequence: CDR1 LNHDA, CDR2 SQIVND (reference sequence). The V end was cut by 7 bases, the J end by 2 bases, with 11 bases between. The CDR3 loop spans 13 amino acids. The CDR3 sequence is CASTDTINTEAFF. CDR3 nucleotide sequence: TGTGCCAGTACGGACACCATTAACACTGAAGCTTTCTTT.

The rearrangement uses TRBV27 and TRBJ2-5, with a weak D call TRBD2 (5 bases). CDR1 and CDR2 (germline): MNHEY, SMNVEV (reference sequence). V was clipped by 8 bases and J by 5 bases, with 27 bases between them. CDR3 length: 17 amino acids. The CDR3 protein is CASGRSVRASYLETQYF. CDR3 DNA: TGTGCCAGCGGAAGATCGGTTAGGGCTAGCTATTTGGAGACCCAGTACTTC.

This chain joins TRBV2 and TRBJ2-2; 7 bases are a match to TRBD2. V gave up 3 bases and J gave up 3 bases; unmatched junction bases: 10. The CDR3 totals 17 residues. Germline loops: CDR1 SNHLY, CDR2 FYNNEI. CDR3 coding DNA: TGTGCCAGCAGTGAGCCCGGGGGGTCCAGCGACACCGGGGAGCTGTTTTTT. It is translated as CASSEPGGSSDTGELFF.

The rearrangement uses TRBV7-2 and TRBJ2-4, with 8 bases aligning to TRBD2. This CDR3 is 18 amino acids long. Germline-derived CDR1 and CDR2 are SGHTA and FQGNSA. V lost 5 bases to trimming and J lost 0 bases; unmatched junction nucleotides: 12. CDR3 residues: CASSPLFAGGPAKNIQYF. In nucleotides, the CDR3 is TGTGCCAGCAGCCCCTTGTTTGCGGGGGGCCCAGCCAAAAACATTCAGTACTTC.

Only a few counts were recorded for this clonotype. The V and J genes are TRBV20-1 and TRBJ2-7; D not resolved. The CDR3 is made up of 13 amino acids. Germline lookup yields CDR1 DFQATT and CDR2 SNEGSKA (reference sequence). V was trimmed by 0 bases and J by 7 bases, leaving 13 bases between them. CDR3 DNA: TGCAGTGCTAGAGATGGGCAGTCCTCAGAGCAGTACTTC. This codes for CSARDGQSSEQYF.

This clonotype was seen more than once but under ten times. V and J are TRBV6-2 or TRBV6-3 and TRBJ2-1; 10 bases fit TRBD2. In germline, CDR1 is MNHEY, CDR2 SVGEGT. The CDR3 spans 15 residues. V dropped 1 base and J dropped 9; count of bases not matched to a gene: 6. The CDR3 bases are TGTGCCAGCAGTTACTTGGCTAGCGGGGGAGCTGAGCAGTTCTTC. It is translated as CASSYLASGGAEQFF.

This clonotype was seen many times. The V call is TRBV7-2, the J call TRBJ2-3; TRBD2 might be the D (6 bases). Germline values: CDR1 SGHTA, CDR2 FQGNSA. V lost 5 bases to trimming and J lost 6 bases, with 12 bases between them. The CDR3 is made up of 13 amino acids. CDR3 nucleotides: TGTGCCAGCAGCCGACTAGTATTGGATACGCAGTATTTT. This gives the protein CASSRLVLDTQYF.

The chain carries TRBV5-4 and TRBJ2-5, with a possible D match to TRBD2 (5 bases). Germline-derived CDR1 and CDR2 are SGHNT and YYREEE (reference sequence). Trimming removed 1 base from V and 4 bases from J, with 8 bases in between. The length of the CDR3 is 13 residues. CDR3 DNA sequence: TGTGCCAGCAGCTTGTACGCGGGAGAGACCCAGTACTTC. Residues: CASSLYAGETQYF.

The rearrangement links TRBV18 to TRBJ1-6, with 7 nucleotides matching TRBD1. The V and J ends lost 3 bases and 9 bases, in that order; junction bases with no gene match: 2. Germline CDR1 and CDR2: KGHSH and LQKENI. The CDR3 contains 13 residues. CDR3 region: CASSPRDSSPLHF. The CDR3 DNA sequence: TGTGCCAGCTCACCCCGGGACAGTTCACCCCTCCACTTT.

The rearrangement joins TRBV20-1 to TRBJ2-5; 9 bases map to TRBD1. Per the germline V gene, CDR1 is DFQATT and CDR2 is SNEGSKA (reference sequence). V shed 3 bases and J 3 bases; nucleotides not matched to a gene: 8. This CDR3 has 15 residues. In nucleotides, the CDR3 is TGCAGTGCTAGCTGGGACAGGGCAAGGGAAGAGACCCAGTACTTC. Amino acids: CSASWDRAREETQYF.